This T cell receptor beta chain was recovered during a study of CD8 T cells in ankylosing spondylitis (dated by TCRdb to the late 2010s). Regarding the study in general: T cell receptor beta repertoires were profiled in healthy donors and ankylosing spondylitis patients so that disease-linked TCR variants could be found. In total, the full study cohort was made up of 85 to 140 healthy donors and approximately 24 ankylosing spondylitis patients. Peripheral blood was sampled, and synovial fluid was additionally collected from ankylosing spondylitis patients.

Taken from the germline V gene (reference sequence), the CDR1 and CDR2 loops are DFQATT and SNEGSKA. Trimmed from V: 0 bases; trimmed from J: 5 bases; junction bases lacking a gene match: 7. Taken from cysteine to phenylalanine, the CDR3 has 15 residues. The read is trimmed to its CDR3 DNA, 45 bases read in frame from base 1. The sample holds a few counts of this clonotype. Its antigen is still unknown. No base qualities exist here, and no much larger clone lies one base off it. TCRdb lists the instrument as Illumina HiSeq 2500. TCR beta libraries were prepared by quantitative 5'-RACE with molecular barcodes. Under the source paper's analysis protocol: To identify disease-linked TCR variants, a new computational method was used, one built on a probabilistic model of VDJ rearrangement. In-frame beta chains were kept once TCRdb had trimmed the public reads at Q25 with fastp and called clones with MiXCR. For every CDR3 protein sequence, its rows merge into one entry that carries the most common genes and DNA. The V and J calls were determined by TCRdb, not by the authors. In all, the sample holds almost 400,000 distinct CDR3 sequences, and about 20% of those were seen once. In total, the top ten clones hold about 15% of the sample.

Broad study findings and their caveats: The disease-linked clones had a CD8+ phenotype and were found at relatively low frequencies in peripheral blood. Blood from ankylosing spondylitis patients appeared to be characterized by a TCR beta motif composed of under 10 highly homologous amino acid variants. The disease-linked clones were reported as significantly enriched in matched synovial fluid samples from ankylosing spondylitis patients. Some motif variants were previously reported in synovial fluid and blood of reactive arthritis patients, suggesting common disease-initiation mechanisms.

The sequence is built from TRBV20-1 and TRBJ2-1; 7 junctional bases match TRBD2. The clonotype was recovered from a male donor with ankylosing spondylitis. The sample taken for sequencing was blood, either unsorted or a sorted T cell fraction (not recorded which). The DNA sequence is given as TGCAGTGCTAGAGAACCAGCGGGAAGGGACAATGAGCAGTTCTTC. Translated, it reads CSAREPAGRDNEQFF.